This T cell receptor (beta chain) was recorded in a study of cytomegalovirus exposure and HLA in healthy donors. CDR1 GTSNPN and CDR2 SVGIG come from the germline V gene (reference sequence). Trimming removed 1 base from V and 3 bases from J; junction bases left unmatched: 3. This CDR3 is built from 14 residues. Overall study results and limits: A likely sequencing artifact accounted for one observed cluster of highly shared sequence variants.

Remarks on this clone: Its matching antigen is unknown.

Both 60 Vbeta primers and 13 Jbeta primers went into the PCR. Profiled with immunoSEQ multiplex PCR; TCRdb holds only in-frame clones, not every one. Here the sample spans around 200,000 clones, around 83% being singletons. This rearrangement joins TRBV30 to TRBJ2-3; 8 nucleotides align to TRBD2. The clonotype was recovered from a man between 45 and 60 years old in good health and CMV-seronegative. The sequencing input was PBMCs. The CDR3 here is CAWSASGRTDTQYF. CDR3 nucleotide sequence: TGTGCCTGGAGTGCGAGCGGGAGAACAGATACGCAGTATTTT.